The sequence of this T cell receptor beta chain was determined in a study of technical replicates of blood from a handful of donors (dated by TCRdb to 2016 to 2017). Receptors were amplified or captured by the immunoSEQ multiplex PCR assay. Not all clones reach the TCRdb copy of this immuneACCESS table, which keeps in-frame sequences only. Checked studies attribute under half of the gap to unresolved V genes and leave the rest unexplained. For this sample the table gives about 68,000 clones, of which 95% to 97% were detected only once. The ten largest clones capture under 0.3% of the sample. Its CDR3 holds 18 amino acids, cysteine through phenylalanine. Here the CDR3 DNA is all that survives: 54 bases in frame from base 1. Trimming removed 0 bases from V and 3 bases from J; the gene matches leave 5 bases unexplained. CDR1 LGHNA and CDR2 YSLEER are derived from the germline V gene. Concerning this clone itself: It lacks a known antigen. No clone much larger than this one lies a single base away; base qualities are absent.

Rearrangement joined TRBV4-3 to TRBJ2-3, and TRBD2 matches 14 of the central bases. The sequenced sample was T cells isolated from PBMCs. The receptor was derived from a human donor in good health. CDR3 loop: CASSQDLRTSGRTDTQYF. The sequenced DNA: TGCGCCAGCAGCCAAGATCTAAGGACTAGCGGGAGGACAGATACGCAGTATTTT.